This T cell receptor beta chain originates from a study of cytomegalovirus exposure and HLA in healthy donors. Findings and caveats of the study: In a later analysis, HLA-associated beta chains showed higher expansion and lower generation probabilities than comparable chains. It was around 160 TCR beta chains that were listed as cytomegalovirus-associated.

Both 60 Vbeta primers and 13 Jbeta primers went into the PCR. Produced via immunoSEQ multiplex PCR; TCRdb's table is partial and in-frame only. Among over 150,000 clones listed, 80% to 90% were seen once. Points on this clone: As yet, its antigen is unknown.

This CDR3 comprises 16 residues. With V trimmed by 6 bases and J by 1 base, 8 bases remained unmatched. In germline, CDR1 is LNHDA, CDR2 SQIVND (reference sequence). Input material: PBMCs. This receptor was taken from a woman in her twenties or thirties in good health and CMV-seropositive. This rearrangement joins TRBV19 to TRBJ2-3, with 9 bases identical to TRBD1. Here the CDR3 DNA reads TGTGCCAGTAGCTACGACAGGGGGTTAGGCACAGATACGCAGTATTTT. This sequence encodes CASSYDRGLGTDTQYF.